The 18 T cell receptor beta chains reported below all come from one sample, sequenced in a study of blood T cells in healthy people across ages. The second PCR ran about 6 to 12 cycles with a sample-barcoded 5' primer and J-beta primers. MiXCR was run by TCRdb on the 5' RACE reads, yielding one entry per CDR3 protein. Of hundreds of thousands of distinct CDR3 sequences listed, about 53% were seen once; the top ten hold 30% to 40%. Sequencing was performed on blood. Every receptor here comes from a man aged 55 to 69 in good health.

V is TRBV15 and J is TRBJ1-1; D gene uncertain. V was clipped by 0 bases and J by 2 bases, with 10 bases between them. The CDR3 is 15 residues long. CDR1 is LNHNV, CDR2 YYDKDF, per germline (reference sequence). The CDR3 DNA follows: TGTGCCACCAGCAGAGATTATGGGGAAAACACTGAAGCTTTCTTT. Its protein product is CATSRDYGENTEAFF.

The rearrangement joins TRBV25-1 to TRBJ1-2; 7 nucleotides match TRBD1. CDR3 length: 14 amino acids. In germline, CDR1 is MGHDK, CDR2 SYGVNS. V was clipped by 7 bases and J by 6 bases; unmatched bases: 11. The CDR3 loop is CASTGSEGAHGYTF. The CDR3 DNA reads TGTGCCAGCACCGGGTCGGAGGGGGCGCATGGCTACACCTTC.

This clonotype appeared once. V usage is TRBV4-1 and J usage is TRBJ2-3, with D maybe TRBD1 (6 bases). From germline, CDR1 is MGHRA and CDR2 YSYEKL. V was cut by 3 bases and J by 4 bases, with 20 bases left in between. This CDR3 comprises 17 residues. CDR3 coding DNA: TGCGCCAGCAGCCAGGCACCCTCAGGGGCACGCGCAGATACGCAGTATTTT. This codes for CASSQAPSGARADTQYF.

V usage is TRBV20-1 and J usage is TRBJ1-5, with D tentatively TRBD1 (5 bases). CDR1 DFQATT and CDR2 SNEGSKA come from the germline V gene (reference sequence). The CDR3 is 12 residues long. DNA of the CDR3: TGCAGCGCCAGGGACGGGAATCAGCCCCAGCATTTT. This gives the protein CSARDGNQPQHF.

The rearrangement links TRBV18 to TRBJ2-5; D gene ambiguous. V lost 6 bases, J lost 0 bases, and 11 bases lay in between. The V gene's germline CDR1 is KGHSH and CDR2 LQKENI. The CDR3 runs to 14 residues. CDR3 sequence reads: CASSAAQNQETQYF. DNA of the CDR3: TGTGCCAGCTCGGCGGCTCAGAACCAAGAGACCCAGTACTTC.

Turning to this clonotype: The junction departs from germline at one end; a sequencing error may be responsible. The chain combines TRBV20-1 with TRBJ2-7; perhaps TRBD2 as D (7 bases). The CDR3 contains 15 residues. The germline gives CDR1 DFQATT, CDR2 SNEGSKA (reference sequence). The CDR3 loop is CSTSVQGGGPYEQYF. In DNA, the CDR3 is TGCAGTACTAGCGTCCAAGGGGGAGGGCCCTACGAGCAGTACTTC.

The chain's CDR3 is CASRTTGGDEQYF. The CDR3 bases are TGTGCCAGCAGGACAACCGGGGGGGACGAGCAGTACTTC. V gene TRBV28 combines with J gene TRBJ2-5, with 8 bases lining up with TRBD2. The end of the DNA aligns better with TRBJ2-7, so the J call may be wrong. This CDR3 region has 13 residues. The V gene's germline CDR1 is MDHEN and CDR2 SYDVKM.

This clonotype was observed a few times. This chain connects TRBV20-1 to TRBJ1-2; TRBD1 matches 8 bases. V was clipped by 1 base and J by 3 bases; unmatched bases: 4. CDR3 length: 14 residues. CDR1 DFQATT and CDR2 SNEGSKA come from the germline V gene (reference sequence). The CDR3 is CSARVAGGDYGYTF. CDR3 bases: TGCAGTGCTAGAGTGGCAGGGGGCGACTATGGCTACACCTTC.

This clonotype was counted between two and nine times. The rearrangement joins TRBV2 to TRBJ2-1; 7 bases are a match to TRBD1. Germline values: CDR1 SNHLY, CDR2 FYNNEI. V shed 6 bases and J 0 bases; nucleotides not matched to a gene: 5. The CDR3 consists of 15 residues. CDR3 sequence: CASRDRQGSYNEQFF. Here the CDR3 DNA reads TGTGCCAGCAGGGACCGACAGGGCTCCTACAATGAGCAGTTCTTC.

The chain uses TRBV5-6 and TRBJ1-2, with unresolved D. The V gene lost 3 bases and the J gene lost 4 bases, with 10 bases spanning the gap. Germline CDR1 reads SGHDT; CDR2 reads YYEEEE. This CDR3 is 13 amino acids long. CDR3 sequence reads: CASSWRGSYGYTF. CDR3 DNA: TGTGCCAGCAGCTGGAGAGGGAGCTATGGCTACACCTTC.

This clonotype was seen only a few times. J is TRBJ2-3 and V is TRBV29-1; D is uncertain. Germline V gives CDR1 SQVTM, CDR2 ANQGSEA. This CDR3 is built from 13 residues. Trimming removed 6 bases at V and 6 bases at J, with 16 bases between. The CDR3 protein is CSVGDTLGDTQYF. The CDR3 region has the DNA TGCAGCGTCGGAGACACTTTGGGGGATACGCAGTATTTT.

This clonotype showed up just a few times. The chain couples TRBV18 to TRBJ2-5; 8 bases are shared with TRBD1. The V segment lost 2 bases and the J segment 3 bases; nucleotides outside the gene matches: 5. CDR1 and CDR2 (germline): KGHSH, LQKENI. CDR3 length equals 15 residues. The chain's CDR3 is CASSPETGGEETQYF. The DNA for the CDR3 is TGTGCCAGCTCACCAGAAACAGGGGGTGAAGAGACCCAGTACTTC.

The V and J genes are TRBV5-5 and TRBJ2-5, with a tentative D call TRBD1 (6 bases). The DNA end is a closer match to TRBJ2-7, so the J assignment may be wrong. CDR1 and CDR2 (germline): SGHKS, YYEKEE (reference sequence). There are 15 residues in the CDR3. DNA for the CDR3: TGTGCCAGCAGCCCCGACAGGCGCTACTCCTACGAGCAGTACTTC. Its translation: CASSPDRRYSYEQYF.

This clonotype was picked up a small number of times. The chain joins TRBV4-2 to TRBJ2-3; possible D gene TRBD2, 7 bases. The CDR3 spans 18 residues. Germline CDR1 and CDR2: LGHNA and YNFKEQ. V lost 4 bases to trimming and J lost 7 bases, with 27 bases between them. This chain's CDR3 is CASSRGVGGTTSLHTQYF. The DNA of the CDR3 is TGTGCCAGCAGCCGAGGGGTGGGGGGGACAACCAGCTTACATACGCAGTATTTT.

The chain employs TRBV6-5 and TRBJ2-5; 7 nucleotides line up with TRBD1. Germline V CDR1 and CDR2: MNHEY, SVGAGI. CDR3 length equals 14 residues. J was trimmed by 1 base and V by 6 bases; bases with no gene match: 5. The CDR3 region is CASRQGVTQETQYF. The DNA of the CDR3 is TGTGCCAGCAGGCAGGGGGTGACCCAAGAGACCCAGTACTTC.

The chain carries TRBV7-2 and TRBJ2-2, with D unclear. This CDR3 is 15 amino acids long. Germline lookup yields CDR1 SGHTA and CDR2 FQGNSA. V lost 0 bases to trimming and J lost 6 bases, with 11 bases between them. The CDR3 reads CASSLARLPPGELFF. The CDR3, as DNA: TGTGCCAGCAGCTTAGCCCGGCTTCCCCCCGGGGAGCTGTTTTTT.

This sequence joins TRBV7-2 and TRBJ2-1; D is possibly TRBD1 (6 bases). The CDR3 runs 14 residues. V was clipped by 5 bases and J by 7 bases, with 15 bases between them. CDR1 and CDR2 (germline): SGHTA, FQGNSA. CDR3 amino acids: CASSSDRIWNEQFF. CDR3 sequence (DNA): TGTGCCAGCAGCAGCGACAGGATTTGGAATGAGCAGTTCTTC. Full variable domain (missing parts from reference TRBV7-2 and TRBJ2-1): GAGVSQSPSNKVTEKGKDVELRCDPISGHTALYWYRQSLGQGLEFLIYFQGNSAPDKSGLPSDRFSAERTGGSVSTLTIQRTQQEDSAVYLCASSSDRIWNEQFFGPGTRLTVL.

Details on this clonotype: Germline is not matched at one junction end, which may reflect a read error. V is TRBV10-3 and J is TRBJ2-3, with D perhaps TRBD1 (5 bases). From germline, CDR1 is ENHRY and CDR2 SYGVKD. The CDR3 totals 14 residues. CDR3 nucleotides: TGCGCCATCAGTTCACAGGTCCCCACAGATACGCAGTATTTT. It is translated as CAISSQVPTDTQYF.